This TCR beta chain was retrieved from a study of blood T cell repertoires in COVID-19. Study summary: Acute and convalescent COVID-19 specimens originated in the United States, Italy and Spain. T cells, B-cell-depleted T cells, or PBMCs provided the cDNA or gDNA that served as material.

The trim removed 5 bases at V and 2 bases at J, leaving 6 bases unmatched. The germline gives CDR1 MGHRA, CDR2 YSYEKL. The CDR3 sequence is 14 residues long. Profiled with immunoSEQ multiplex PCR; TCRdb holds only in-frame clones, not every one. Of 140,000 or so clones detected, about 86% appear once; the ten largest clones hold around 8%. The receptor was derived from a human donor in a cohort sampled during active COVID-19. The gene calls are TRBV4-1 and TRBJ2-7; the match to TRBD1 covers 7 bases. Sequenced input: peripheral blood. DNA of the CDR3: TGCGCCAGCAGCGTTACCGGGACAGCCTACGAGCAGTACTTC. Protein sequence: CASSVTGTAYEQYF.